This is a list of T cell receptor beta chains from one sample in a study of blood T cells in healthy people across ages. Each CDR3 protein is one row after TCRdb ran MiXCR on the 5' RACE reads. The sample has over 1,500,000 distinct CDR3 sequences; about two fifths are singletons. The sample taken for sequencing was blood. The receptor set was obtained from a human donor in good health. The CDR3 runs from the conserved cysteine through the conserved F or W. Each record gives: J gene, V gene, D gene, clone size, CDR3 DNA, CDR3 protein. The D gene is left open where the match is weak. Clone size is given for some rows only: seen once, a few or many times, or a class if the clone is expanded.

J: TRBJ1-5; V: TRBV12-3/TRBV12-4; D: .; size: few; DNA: TGTGCCAGCCGTCGGGGGCAGCGCAATCAGCCCCAGCATTTT; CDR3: CASRRGQRNQPQHF
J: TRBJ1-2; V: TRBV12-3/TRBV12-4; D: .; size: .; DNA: TGTGCCAGCAGCTACAGGTCCTATGGAGGCTACACCTTC; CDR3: CASSYRSYGGYTF
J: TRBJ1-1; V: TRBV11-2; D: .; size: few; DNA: TGTGCCAGCAGCTTCAGGGCGGGGACTGAAGCTTTCTTT; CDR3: CASSFRAGTEAFF
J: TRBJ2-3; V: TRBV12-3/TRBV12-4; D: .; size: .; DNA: TGTGCCAGCAGTTACGAATATACAGATACGCAGTATTTT; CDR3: CASSYEYTDTQYF
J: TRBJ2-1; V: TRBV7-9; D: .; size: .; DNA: TGTGCCAGCAGCGTGCCCGGCGATGAGCAGTTCTTC; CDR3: CASSVPGDEQFF
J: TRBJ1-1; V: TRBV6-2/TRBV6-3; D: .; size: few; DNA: TGTGCCAGCAGTCTTTCCGGTGGGGAGAACACTGAAGCTTTCTTT; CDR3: CASSLSGGENTEAFF
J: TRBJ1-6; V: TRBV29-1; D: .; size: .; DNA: TGCAGCGTTGAAAGAAATTCACCCCTCCACTTT; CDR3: CSVERNSPLHF
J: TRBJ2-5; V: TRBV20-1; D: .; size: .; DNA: TGCAGTGCTAGAGATAGTCGGGAGACCCAGTACTTC; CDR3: CSARDSRETQYF
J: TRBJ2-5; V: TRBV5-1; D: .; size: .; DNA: TGCGCCAGCAGCGTCGACAGATTAGAGCAGTACTTC; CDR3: CASSVDRLEQYF
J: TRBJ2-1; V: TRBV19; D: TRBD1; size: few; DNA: TGTGCCAGTACCCTAGGGACAGGGGGGACCTACAATGAGCAGTTCTTC; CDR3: CASTLGTGGTYNEQFF
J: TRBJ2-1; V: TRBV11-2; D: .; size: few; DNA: TGTGCCAGCAGCATCTGGGGCCTCAACAATGAGCAGTTCTTC; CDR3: CASSIWGLNNEQFF
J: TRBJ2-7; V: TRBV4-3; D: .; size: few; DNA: TGCGCCAGCAGCCAAGAGGCGGGGGCCAGCTCCTACGAGCAGTACTTC; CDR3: CASSQEAGASSYEQYF
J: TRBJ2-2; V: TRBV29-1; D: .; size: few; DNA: TGCAGCGCCCGAGGCAGGGCGAACACCGGGGAGCTGTTTTTT; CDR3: CSARGRANTGELFF
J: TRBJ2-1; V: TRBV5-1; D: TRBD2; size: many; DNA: TGCGCCAGCAGCTTGGGATCTAGCGGGGGCCTTTCGGGGCAGTTCTTC; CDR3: CASSLGSSGGLSGQFF
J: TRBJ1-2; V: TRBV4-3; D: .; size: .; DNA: TGCGCCAGCACACTATACCCGACGGGGGATGGCTACACCTTC; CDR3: CASTLYPTGDGYTF